The clone carrying this T cell receptor beta chain was recorded at least ten times. This sample stems from a study of naive and memory T cell subsets. Cells stained for CD3, CD4, CD8, CD45RA, CD27 and viability were sorted into four CD45RA/CD27 subsets. Effector memory cells were sorted as CD45RA-CD27-, EMRA cells as CD45RA+CD27-. The beta constant-region primer was an equimolar mix of two oligonucleotides covering TRBC1 and TRBC2. Ligation attached a single-stranded oligonucleotide with a 12-nucleotide UMI and the SP2 primer to the cDNA 3' end. TCRdb re-called the UMI-ligation and nested PCR reads through MiXCR, storing one row per CDR3 protein. The table includes 4,500 or so distinct CDR3 sequences, 6% to 9% detected once. V lost 6 bases, J lost 6 bases, and 11 bases stayed unmatched. Germline CDR1 reads SGHTA; CDR2 reads FQGNSA. This CDR3 contains 16 residues.

The sample was CD4+ TEMRA cells from blood. Subset: effector memory re-expressing CD45RA, CD45RA+ CD27-. This receptor was identified in a human donor in good health. This chain links TRBV7-2 with TRBJ2-7; 13 nucleotides align to TRBD2. CDR3 bases: TGTGCCAGCAGACCCCCAGGACTAGCGGGAGCTGCCGAGCAGTACTTC. It codes for CASRPPGLAGAAEQYF.